This entry lists 21 T cell receptor beta chains sequenced from one sample in a study of blood T cells in healthy people across ages. Using a J-beta primer mix together with a sample-barcoded 5' primer, a second PCR was run for roughly 6 to 11 cycles. One entry per CDR3 protein, called by TCRdb with MiXCR from the 5' RACE reads. The repertoire consists of 700,000 to 950,000 distinct CDR3 sequences, with 40% to 45% occurring once and the leading ten covering under 25%. The sample consisted of blood. All receptors derive from a woman in her fifties or sixties in good health.

The chain recombines TRBV12-3 or TRBV12-4 with TRBJ2-7, with 14 nucleotides matching TRBD2. Trimming took 8 bases from V and 7 from J; bases not matched to a gene: 19. The CDR3 totals 18 residues. The CDR3 region is CASQKFSGLAGVVQEQYF. CDR3 sequence (DNA): TGTGCCAGCCAAAAGTTCTCGGGACTAGCGGGAGTAGTACAGGAGCAGTACTTC.

The chain has TRBV20-1 and TRBJ2-1, with 9 bases aligning to TRBD2. The CDR3 is 14 amino acids. Looked up from germline, CDR1 is DFQATT and CDR2 is SNEGSKA (reference sequence). J lost 11 bases, V lost 6 bases, and 14 bases had no gene match. This CDR3 reads CSALGTSRRDQQFF. The CDR3 DNA follows: TGCAGTGCCCTCGGGACTAGCCGTCGGGATCAGCAGTTCTTC.

The chain recombines TRBV28 with TRBJ1-5; 8 bases align to TRBD1. Germline CDR1 is MDHEN and CDR2 is SYDVKM. With 3 bases clipped from V and 2 bases from J, the junction kept 3 bases outside the gene matches. The length of the CDR3 is 15 residues. Written as DNA, the CDR3 is TGTGCCAGCAGTTTGGGACAGGATCGCAATCAGCCCCAGCATTTT. It codes for CASSLGQDRNQPQHF.

Regarding this clonotype: The junction differs from germline at one of its ends, possibly a read error. This chain links TRBV2 with TRBJ1-4; D might be TRBD1 (5 bases). The V gene's germline CDR1 is SNHLY and CDR2 FYNNEI. The CDR3 consists of 14 residues. The CDR3 sequence: CGSHRGPQNEKLFF. As DNA, the CDR3 is TGTGGCAGCCACCGGGGCCCGCAGAATGAAAAACTGTTTTTT.

This clonotype was picked up a small number of times. The rearrangement uses TRBV21-1 and TRBJ2-1; TRBD1, the D gene given by the table, was not confirmed from the DNA. TRBV21-1 is a recognized pseudogene. This CDR3 spans 15 amino acids. The CDR3 sequence: CASSHGTVDYNEQFF. As DNA, the CDR3 is TGTGCCAGCAGCCACGGGACAGTAGACTACAATGAGCAGTTCTTC.

V usage is TRBV7-2 and J usage is TRBJ1-2, with D uncertain. This CDR3 has 13 residues. CDR1 and CDR2 (germline): SGHTA, FQGNSA. V gave up 3 bases and J gave up 4 bases, with 9 bases separating them. CDR3 bases: TGTGCCAGCAGCTTTCAGCTTAGCTATGGCTACACCTTC. Amino acid sequence: CASSFQLSYGYTF.

In its sample, this clonotype was seen a few times. V usage is TRBV3-1 and J usage is TRBJ2-4; TRBD2 matches at 11 bases. Germline V gives CDR1 LGHDT, CDR2 YNNKEL (reference sequence). This CDR3 has 20 residues. The trim removed 0 bases at V and 3 bases at J, leaving 13 bases unmatched. The CDR3, as DNA: TGTGCCAGCAGCCAAGAGTTAGCGGGGGGGCCGAGGCTAGGCAAAAACATTCAGTACTTC. Translated: CASSQELAGGPRLGKNIQYF.

The J gene is TRBJ2-4, the V gene TRBV9, with TRBD1 matching over 11 bases. TRBJ2-7 explains the end of the DNA better; the J call may be wrong. CDR3 length equals 16 residues. The V gene's germline CDR1 is SGDLS and CDR2 YYNGEE. The CDR3 here is CASSVDPGQGAYEQYF. The CDR3 region has the DNA TGTGCCAGCAGCGTCGATCCAGGACAGGGGGCTTACGAGCAGTACTTC.

The gene calls are TRBV20-1 and TRBJ2-3; D may correspond to TRBD1 or TRBD2 (6 bases each). Germline lookup yields CDR1 DFQATT and CDR2 SNEGSKA (reference sequence). Trimming removed 5 bases from V and 0 bases from J, with 15 bases in between. CDR3 length equals 15 residues. CDR3 region: CSARIGGPSTDTQYF. The CDR3 DNA reads TGCAGTGCTCGAATAGGGGGGCCTAGCACAGATACGCAGTATTTT.

This clonotype was picked up one time. Its ends do not fully match the called genes, so a read error is possible. V gene TRBV6-2 or TRBV6-3 combines with J gene TRBJ2-1, with 10 bases aligning to TRBD1. Germline CDR1 reads MNHEY; CDR2 reads SVGEGT. This CDR3 region has 15 residues. The DNA of the CDR3 is TGTGCCAGCAGTTACGGGACAGGGGCGATCAATGGGCAGTTCTTC. Protein: CASSYGTGAINGQFF.

This clonotype was seen only a few times. V and J are TRBV20-1 and TRBJ1-1; D remains ambiguous. CDR3 length equals 12 residues. The V gene lost 4 bases and the J gene lost 3 bases, with 9 bases spanning the gap. Per germline, CDR1 DFQATT and CDR2 SNEGSKA (reference sequence). In DNA form, the CDR3 reads TGCAGTGCTATTCCGGGTCACACTGAAGCTTTCTTT. Translation gives CSAIPGHTEAFF.

CDR3 protein: CASSLVGGSLSYEQYF. The CDR3 coding sequence is TGCGCCAGCAGCTTGGTCGGGGGATCTCTCTCCTACGAGCAGTACTTC. V and J are TRBV5-1 and TRBJ2-7; D is possibly TRBD2 (6 bases). Looked up from germline, CDR1 is SGHRS and CDR2 is YFSETQ. Trimming took 0 bases from V and 0 from J, leaving 13 bases between them. The CDR3 is 16 amino acids.

The chain uses TRBV10-2 and TRBJ2-3, with D perhaps being TRBD1 or TRBD2 (5 bases each). V was clipped by 7 bases and J by 2 bases, with 10 bases between them. The CDR3 contains 13 residues. Germline loops: CDR1 WSHSY, CDR2 SAAADI. This CDR3 reads CASTRDDTDTQYF. Here the CDR3 DNA reads TGCGCCAGCACGAGGGACGACACAGATACGCAGTATTTT.

The V call is TRBV20-1, the J call TRBJ2-4; 7 bases align to TRBD1. V lost 3 bases and J lost 1; bases outside the gene matches: 3. This CDR3 is built from 14 residues. CDR1 and CDR2 (germline): DFQATT, SNEGSKA (reference sequence). Here the CDR3 DNA reads TGCAGTGCTAGCAGGGGGTGGGCCAAAAACATTCAGTACTTC. Translated, it gives CSASRGWAKNIQYF.

This clonotype is a singleton in its sample. J is TRBJ1-2 and V is TRBV7-9; TRBD1 matches 8 bases. Trimming at V came to 5 bases and at J to 4 bases, leaving 6 bases not matched to a gene. The CDR3 consists of 14 residues. CDR1 is SEHNR and CDR2 is FQNEAQ in the germline V gene (reference sequence). CDR3 DNA sequence: TGTGCCAGCAGCCAAGTCAGGGGGCCCTATGGCTACACCTTC. Amino acids: CASSQVRGPYGYTF.

The chain couples TRBV7-9 to TRBJ1-2, with a possible D match to TRBD1 (6 bases). The CDR3 extends over 13 amino acids. Germline CDR1 reads SEHNR; CDR2 reads FQNEAQ (reference sequence). Trimming removed 5 bases from V and 8 bases from J, with 15 bases in between. The CDR3 reads CASSPRGLKGYTF. The DNA of the CDR3 is TGTGCCAGCAGCCCCAGGGGTTTGAAGGGCTACACCTTC.

The sample holds a few counts of this clonotype. The gene calls are TRBV6-5 and TRBJ1-1; D call uncertain. The germline CDR1 and CDR2 sequences are MNHEY and SVGAGI. Trimming cost V 7 bases and J 3 bases, with 12 bases left between them. The CDR3 runs 13 residues. The CDR3: CASNRGRDTEAFF. DNA of the CDR3: TGTGCCAGCAACCGGGGAAGGGACACTGAAGCTTTCTTT.

This clonotype turned up a few times. This chain links TRBV3-1 with TRBJ2-3, with no clear D. Germline loops: CDR1 LGHDT, CDR2 YNNKEL (reference sequence). The ends were cut back, 4 bases at V and 1 base at J, with 6 bases in the middle. The CDR3 has 13 amino acids. The CDR3 protein is CASSPYRTDTQYF. CDR3 coding DNA: TGTGCCAGCAGCCCTTACCGCACAGATACGCAGTATTTT.

DNA for the CDR3: TGTGCCAGCAGTCCTCTGGGGGGGGAAAACTATGGCTACACCTTC. It yields the protein CASSPLGGENYGYTF. The gene calls are TRBV25-1 and TRBJ1-2; TRBD1 is a possible D gene (5 bases). V lost 5 bases and J lost 2, with 15 bases in between. The CDR3 runs 15 residues. The V gene's germline CDR1 is MGHDK and CDR2 SYGVNS.

The chain uses TRBV18 and TRBJ2-1; 10 nucleotides match TRBD2. The CDR3 length is 18 residues. Germline V CDR1 and CDR2: KGHSH, LQKENI. J was trimmed by 7 bases and V by 3 bases; bases with no gene match: 15. The CDR3 DNA reads TGTGCCAGCTCACCGAGGAGAGCGGGGGGGCAGGTGTCGAATGAGCAGTTCTTC. Amino acid sequence: CASSPRRAGGQVSNEQFF. Looking up the rest from reference TRBV18 and TRBJ2-1 gives the full variable domain: NAGVMQNPRHLVRRRGQEARLRCSPMKGHSHVYWYRQLPEEGLKFMVYLQKENIIDESGMPKERFSAEFPKEGPSILRIQQVVRGDSAAYFCASSPRRAGGQVSNEQFFGPGTRLTVL.

The chain links TRBV10-3 to TRBJ1-2; 12 bases line up with TRBD1. This CDR3 comprises 15 residues. Trimming removed 7 bases from V and 6 bases from J; junction bases left unmatched: 9. Germline CDR1 reads ENHRY; CDR2 reads SYGVKD. In nucleotides, the CDR3 is TGTGCCATCACTATGGGACAGGGGGCCGGCCATGGCTACACCTTC. Translating it yields CAITMGQGAGHGYTF.